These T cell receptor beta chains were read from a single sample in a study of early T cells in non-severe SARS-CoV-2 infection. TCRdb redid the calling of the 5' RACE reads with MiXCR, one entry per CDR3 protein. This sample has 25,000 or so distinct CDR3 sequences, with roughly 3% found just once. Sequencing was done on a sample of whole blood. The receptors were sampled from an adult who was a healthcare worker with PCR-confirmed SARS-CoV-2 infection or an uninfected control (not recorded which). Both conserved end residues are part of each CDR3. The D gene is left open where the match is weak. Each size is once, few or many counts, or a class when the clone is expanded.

CDR3 DNA: TGCGCCAGCAGCTTGCATCCCAGCAGCACAGATACGCAGTATTTT; CDR3 protein: CASSLHPSSTDTQYF; D gene: -; V gene: TRBV5-1; J gene: TRBJ2-3; clone size: many
CDR3 DNA: TGTGCCAGCAGTTACTCGGTACAGGGTCGGACTGAAGCTTTCTTT; CDR3 protein: CASSYSVQGRTEAFF; D gene: -; V gene: TRBV6-6; J gene: TRBJ1-1; clone size: many
CDR3 DNA: TGTGCCAGCAACGGTGGGGCAGATACGCAGTATTTT; CDR3 protein: CASNGGADTQYF; D gene: -; V gene: TRBV12-3/TRBV12-4; J gene: TRBJ2-3; clone size: many
CDR3 DNA: TGCGCCAGCAGCTTGGATGCAGGGGGAAGTTCACCCCTCCACTTT; CDR3 protein: CASSLDAGGSSPLHF; D gene: TRBD1; V gene: TRBV5-1; J gene: TRBJ1-6; clone size: medium-sized
CDR3 DNA: TGTGCCAGCAGCTCCGAGGTGGATCAGCCCCAGCATTTT; CDR3 protein: CASSSEVDQPQHF; D gene: -; V gene: TRBV11-2; J gene: TRBJ1-5; clone size: many
CDR3 DNA: TGCAGCGTTGAAGGACTAGCGGGGGGGTTGCAGTATTTT; CDR3 protein: CSVEGLAGGLQYF; D gene: TRBD2; V gene: TRBV29-1; J gene: TRBJ2-3; clone size: many
CDR3 DNA: TGCAGTGCTAGAGTTACCAGCGTCGGGACCCAGTACTTC; CDR3 protein: CSARVTSVGTQYF; D gene: -; V gene: TRBV20-1; J gene: TRBJ2-5; clone size: many
CDR3 DNA: TGTGCCAGCAGCGATCGCGGCTTCACTGAAGCTTTCTTT; CDR3 protein: CASSDRGFTEAFF; D gene: -; V gene: TRBV9; J gene: TRBJ1-1; clone size: many
CDR3 DNA: TGTGCCAGCAGCTCTACTAGCGGGGGGTTTGATACGCAGTATTTT; CDR3 protein: CASSSTSGGFDTQYF; D gene: TRBD2; V gene: TRBV7-3; J gene: TRBJ2-3; clone size: many
CDR3 DNA: TGTGCCAGCAGTGAACAAGAAATGAACACCGGGGAGCTGTTTTTT; CDR3 protein: CASSEQEMNTGELFF; D gene: -; V gene: TRBV2; J gene: TRBJ2-2; clone size: many
CDR3 DNA: TGCGCCAGCAGCTTAGGGTCTAGCACAGATACGCAGTATTTT; CDR3 protein: CASSLGSSTDTQYF; D gene: -; V gene: TRBV5-1; J gene: TRBJ2-3; clone size: many
CDR3 DNA: TGTGCCAGCAGCCCTCCGAATTGGGATAAGGAAGTTTTCTTT; CDR3 protein: CASSPPNWDKEVFF; D gene: -; V gene: TRBV3-1; J gene: TRBJ1-1; clone size: many
CDR3 DNA: TGTGCCAGCAGTTACGGAAGGGCGATAAACATTCAGTACTTC; CDR3 protein: CASSYGRAINIQYF; D gene: -; V gene: TRBV6-6; J gene: TRBJ2-4; clone size: many
CDR3 DNA: TGTGCCAGCCAGGGGCGGGGGGAGTCCAATGAGCAGTTCTTC; CDR3 protein: CASQGRGESNEQFF; D gene: TRBD2; V gene: TRBV11-2; J gene: TRBJ2-1; clone size: many